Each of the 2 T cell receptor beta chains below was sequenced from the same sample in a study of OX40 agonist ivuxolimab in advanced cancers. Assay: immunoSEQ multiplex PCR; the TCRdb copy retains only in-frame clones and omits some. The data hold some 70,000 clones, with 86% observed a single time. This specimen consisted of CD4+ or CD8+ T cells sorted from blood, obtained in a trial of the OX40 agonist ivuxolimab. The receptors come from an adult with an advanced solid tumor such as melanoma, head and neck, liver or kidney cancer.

CDR3 residues: CASSFSARDTEAFF. CDR3 in DNA: TGCGCCAGCAGCTTTAGCGCACGGGACACTGAAGCTTTCTTT. This sequence joins TRBV5-1 and TRBJ1-1, with D unclear. Trimming shortened V by 2 bases and J by 3 bases, and 11 bases separated the two germline ends. Germline V CDR1 and CDR2: SGHRS, YFSETQ. This CDR3 comprises 14 residues.

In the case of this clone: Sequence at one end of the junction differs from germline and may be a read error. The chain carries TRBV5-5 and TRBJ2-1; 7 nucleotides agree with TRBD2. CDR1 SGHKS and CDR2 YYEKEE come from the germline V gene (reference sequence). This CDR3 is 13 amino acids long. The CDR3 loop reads CASSLGNGLELFF. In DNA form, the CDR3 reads TGTGCCAGCAGCTTGGGGAACGGACTAGAGCTGTTCTTC. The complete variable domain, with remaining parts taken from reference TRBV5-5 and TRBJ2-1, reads DAGVTQSPTHLIKTRGQQVTLRCSPISGHKSVSWYQQVLGQGPQFIFQYYEKEERGRGNFPDRFSARQFPNYSSELNVNALLLGDSALYLCASSLGNGLELFFGPGTRLTVL.